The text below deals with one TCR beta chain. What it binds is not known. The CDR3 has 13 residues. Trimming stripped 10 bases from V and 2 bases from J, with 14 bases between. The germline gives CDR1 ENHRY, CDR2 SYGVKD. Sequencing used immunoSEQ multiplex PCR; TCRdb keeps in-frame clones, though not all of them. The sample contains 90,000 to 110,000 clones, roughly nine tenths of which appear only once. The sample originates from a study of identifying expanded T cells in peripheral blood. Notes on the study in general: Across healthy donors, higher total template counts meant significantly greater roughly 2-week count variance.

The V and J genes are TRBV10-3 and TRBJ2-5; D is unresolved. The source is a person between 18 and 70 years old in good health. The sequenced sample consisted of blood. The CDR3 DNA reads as TGTGCCACCAGCGCTCAGCTACAAGAGACCCAGTACTTC. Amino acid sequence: CATSAQLQETQYF.